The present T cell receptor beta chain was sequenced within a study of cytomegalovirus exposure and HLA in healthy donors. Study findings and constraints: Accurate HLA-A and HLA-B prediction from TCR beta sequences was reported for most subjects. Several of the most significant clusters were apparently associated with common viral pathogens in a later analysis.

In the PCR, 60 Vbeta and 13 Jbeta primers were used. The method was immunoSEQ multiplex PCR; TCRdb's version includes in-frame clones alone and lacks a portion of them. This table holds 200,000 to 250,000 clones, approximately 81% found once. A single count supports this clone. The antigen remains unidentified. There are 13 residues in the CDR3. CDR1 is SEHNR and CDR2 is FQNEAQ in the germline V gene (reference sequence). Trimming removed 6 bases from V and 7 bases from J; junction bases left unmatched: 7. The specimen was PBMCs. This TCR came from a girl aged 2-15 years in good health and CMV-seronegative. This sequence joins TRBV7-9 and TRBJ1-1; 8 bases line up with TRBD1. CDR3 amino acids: CASRSQGVLEAFF. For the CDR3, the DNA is TGTGCCAGCAGATCACAGGGGGTCCTTGAAGCTTTCTTT.